One and the same sample provided the 28 T cell receptor beta chains below, sequenced in a study of blood T cell repertoires in COVID-19. The table came from immunoSEQ multiplex PCR; TCRdb's copy has only in-frame clones and leaves some out. The repertoire holds fewer than 250,000 clones, with 76% as singletons. Sequences were obtained from PBMCs or T cells enriched from blood (not recorded which). Receptor source: a woman aged 50 to 65 with acute COVID-19.

CDR3 in amino acids: CASSMVEGQPQHF. The CDR3 nucleotides read TGTGCCAGTAGTATGGTTGAGGGCCAGCCCCAGCATTTT. The V call is TRBV19, the J call TRBJ1-5; D is uncertain. V was pared by 3 bases and J by 7 bases, with 10 bases between. Germline CDR1 and CDR2: LNHDA and SQIVND (reference sequence). The CDR3 loop spans 13 amino acids.

The J gene is TRBJ1-5, the V gene TRBV2, with TRBD1 identical over 10 bases. This CDR3 is built from 16 residues. V gave up 6 bases and J gave up 1 base; unmatched junction bases: 6. Germline V gives CDR1 SNHLY, CDR2 FYNNEI. The CDR3: CASREPGQGSNQPQHF. CDR3 DNA sequence: TGTGCCAGCAGGGAACCGGGACAGGGGAGCAATCAGCCCCAGCATTTT.

This sequence joins TRBV3-1 (or the pseudogene TRBV3-2) and TRBJ1-6; the match to TRBD1 covers 10 bases. CDR1 is LGHDT and CDR2 is YNNKEL in the germline V gene (reference sequence). The CDR3 runs to 15 residues. V gave up 4 bases and J gave up 8 bases; unmatched junction bases: 5. DNA for the CDR3: TGTGCCAGCAGCCCAACCGGGACAGGGGATTCACCCCTCCACTTT. It yields the protein CASSPTGTGDSPLHF.

The rearrangement links TRBV6-5 to TRBJ2-5, with 10 nucleotides matching TRBD1. Per germline, CDR1 MNHEY and CDR2 SVGAGI. J gave up 5 bases and V 2 bases, and 8 bases lay outside the gene matches. The CDR3 has 16 amino acids. The CDR3 coding sequence is TGTGCCAGCAGTTACACCCGGGACAGGGGTACGGAGACCCAGTACTTC. This codes for CASSYTRDRGTETQYF.

A few counts support this clone. Other DNA sequences in this specimen translate into the identical CDR3. This chain joins TRBV2 and TRBJ2-7; 7 nucleotides align to TRBD1. The CDR3 totals 13 residues. V was pared by 7 bases and J by 3 bases, with 6 bases of the junction left unmatched. Per germline, CDR1 SNHLY and CDR2 FYNNEI. The DNA for the CDR3 is TGTGCCAGCAATAGAGACAGGGACTACGAGCAGTACGTC. Its protein is CASNRDRDYEQYV.

The chain is built from TRBV5-6 and TRBJ1-6; TRBD1 agrees at 9 bases. V trimming: 4 bases; J trimming: 8 bases; junction bases outside the gene matches: 10. Germline values: CDR1 SGHDT, CDR2 YYEEEE. The CDR3 has 16 residues. The CDR3 region is CASSGGPDRGYSPLHF. CDR3 bases: TGTGCCAGCAGCGGGGGCCCGGACAGGGGATATTCACCCCTCCACTTT.

J is TRBJ2-3 and V is TRBV4-2, with no clear D. Germline assignment: CDR1 LGHNA and CDR2 YNFKEQ. The CDR3 runs to 14 residues. V was clipped by 1 base and J by 5 bases, with 10 bases between them. The CDR3 nucleotides are TGTGCCAGCAGCCAAGTATTGAGTGGAGATACGCAGTATTTT. As protein: CASSQVLSGDTQYF.

This clone is a singleton in its sample. In the same sample, other DNA sequences code for this CDR3. The chain couples TRBV6-5 to TRBJ1-2; TRBD1 is a possible D gene (6 bases). Trimming pared 0 bases from V and 2 bases from J, leaving 7 bases between. The CDR3 contains 14 residues. Germline values: CDR1 MNHEY, CDR2 SVGAGI. The CDR3 nucleotides are TGTGCCAGCAGTTACTCGGGGGCGAACTATGGCTACACCTTC. Encoded protein: CASSYSGANYGYTF.

This clone was observed a few times. V is TRBV27 and J is TRBJ2-6, with 10 bases fitting TRBD2. V was pared by 8 bases and J by 0 bases, with 10 bases of the junction left unmatched. Looked up from germline, CDR1 is MNHEY and CDR2 is SMNVEV (reference sequence). There are 18 residues in the CDR3. The CDR3 bases are TGTGCCAGCCCCCTCGGTAGCGGGGGGCACTCTGGGGCCAACGTCCTGACTTTC. Encoded protein: CASPLGSGGHSGANVLTF. The variable domain in full, with the rest retrieved from reference TRBV27 and TRBJ2-6, is EAQVTQNPRYLITVTGKKLTVTCSQNMNHEYMSWYRQDPGLGLRQIYYSMNVEVTDKGDVPEGYKVSRKEKRNFPLILESPSPNQTSLYFCASPLGSGGHSGANVLTFGAGSRLTVL.

The chain links TRBV10-3 to TRBJ1-2; perhaps TRBD1 as D (5 bases). The CDR3 spans 16 residues. The V gene lost 3 bases and the J gene lost 1 base, with 15 bases spanning the gap. Per germline, CDR1 ENHRY and CDR2 SYGVKD. CDR3 protein: CAISDTVQGVNYGYTF. The CDR3 DNA is TGTGCCATCAGTGATACTGTCCAGGGCGTTAACTATGGCTACACCTTC.

This chain uses TRBV6-2 or TRBV6-3 with TRBJ2-7; perhaps TRBD1 as D (5 bases). Germline CDR1 is MNHEY and CDR2 is SVGEGT. The ends were cut back, 0 bases at V and 7 bases at J, with 13 bases in the middle. There are 14 residues in the CDR3. The DNA for the CDR3 is TGTGCCAGCAGTTACTCCCCCAACTCAGGGGAGCAGTACGTC. Its translation is CASSYSPNSGEQYV.

This clone has more than one count but fewer than ten. This rearrangement joins TRBV5-1 to TRBJ2-2; the D is unclear. Trimming stripped 5 bases from V and 4 bases from J, with 6 bases between. The germline V gene encodes CDR1 SGHRS and CDR2 YFSETQ. The CDR3 is 12 residues long. CDR3 sequence: CASREPTGELFF. In DNA, the CDR3 is TGCGCCAGCAGGGAGCCCACCGGGGAGCTGTTTTTT.

V is TRBV18 and J is TRBJ2-7; 8 nucleotides match TRBD1. J was trimmed by 4 bases and V by 3 bases; bases with no gene match: 14. CDR3 length: 17 residues. Germline V lookup: CDR1 KGHSH, CDR2 LQKENI. CDR3 in DNA: TGTGCCAGCTCACCCGGGACAGGCGGTCTTCCCTCTTACGAGCAGTACGTC. This translates into CASSPGTGGLPSYEQYV.

The chain carries TRBV4-3 and TRBJ1-2; D may be TRBD1 (5 bases). V dropped 3 bases and J dropped 2 bases, with 10 bases sitting between them. The CDR3 contains 14 residues. CDR1 and CDR2 from the germline V gene are LGHNA and YSLEER. The CDR3 protein is CASSHKDTNYGYTF. The CDR3 DNA is TGCGCCAGCAGCCATAAGGACACAAACTATGGCTACACCTTC.

This chain joins TRBV5-1 and TRBJ2-1; the match to TRBD2 covers 7 bases. The CDR3 is made up of 16 amino acids. Germline V gives CDR1 SGHRS, CDR2 YFSETQ. Trimming removed 4 bases from V and 0 bases from J; junction bases left unmatched: 7. The CDR3 nucleotides are TGCGCCAGCAGCCTGACCCCGGGGGGCTCCTACAATGAGCAGTTCTTC. Its translation: CASSLTPGGSYNEQFF.

There are a few counts of this clone. The V and J genes are TRBV28 and TRBJ1-4, with 8 bases identical to TRBD1. Unmatched junction bases numbered 6, after V lost 4 bases and J lost 8 bases. The CDR3 runs 14 residues. CDR1 and CDR2 (germline): MDHEN, SYDVKM. This chain's CDR3 is CASSWYRGEEKLFF. The CDR3 bases are TGTGCCAGCAGTTGGTACAGGGGGGAAGAAAAACTGTTTTTT.

This chain joins TRBV5-4 and TRBJ2-5; D ambiguous. V lost 0 bases to trimming and J lost 4 bases, with 7 bases between them. Germline-derived CDR1 and CDR2 are SGHNT and YYREEE (reference sequence). This CDR3 is 13 amino acids long. Here the CDR3 DNA reads TGTGCCAGCAGCTTGGACTCCCGAGAGACCCAGTACTTC. It is translated as CASSLDSRETQYF.

The rearrangement uses TRBV9 and TRBJ1-2; weak D call: TRBD1 (5 bases). Trimming took off 0 bases at V and 4 bases at J, with 16 bases between the two ends. The CDR3 runs to 16 residues. CDR1 SGDLS and CDR2 YYNGEE come from the germline V gene. The CDR3 DNA reads as TGTGCCAGCAGCGTAGGCAGGGTGGTGGGCGGCTATGGCTACACCTTC. It specifies CASSVGRVVGGYGYTF. The full variable domain, its missing parts supplied by reference TRBV9 and TRBJ1-2, is DSGVTQTPKHLITATGQRVTLRCSPRSGDLSVYWYQQSLDQGLQFLIQYYNGEERAKGNILERFSAQQFPDLHSELNLSSLELGDSALYFCASSVGRVVGGYGYTFGSGTRLTVV.

The chain has TRBV29-1 and TRBJ1-4; D may be TRBD1 (6 bases). V was trimmed by 6 bases and J by 13 bases, leaving 18 bases between them. In germline, CDR1 is SQVTM, CDR2 ANQGSEA. The CDR3 consists of 12 residues. This CDR3 reads CSVDRDKGTLFF. The CDR3, as DNA: TGCAGCGTGGACCGGGACAAAGGTACACTGTTTTTT.

This clone was counted between two and nine times. The J gene is TRBJ1-2, the V gene TRBV2, with D possibly TRBD1 on 6 matching bases. The germline V gene has CDR1 SNHLY and CDR2 FYNNEI. The V end was cut by 8 bases, the J end by 3 bases, with 13 bases between. This CDR3 has 13 residues. The chain's CDR3 is CASAGGIDYGYTF. The CDR3 region has the DNA TGTGCCAGCGCGGGGGGCATAGACTATGGCTACACCTTC.

This clone was observed a few times. V is TRBV5-6 and J is TRBJ1-1; TRBD1 agrees at 7 bases. In germline, CDR1 is SGHDT, CDR2 YYEEEE. The CDR3 totals 14 residues. Unmatched junction bases numbered 4, after V lost 4 bases and J lost 1 base. The CDR3 sequence is CASSRTGQNTEAFF. In DNA form, the CDR3 reads TGTGCCAGCAGCCGGACAGGACAGAACACTGAAGCTTTCTTT.

The chain combines TRBV5-8 with TRBJ1-5, with D possibly being TRBD1 (6 bases). The germline V gene encodes CDR1 SGHTS and CDR2 YDEGEE. The germline V and J ends were trimmed by 4 bases and 9 bases, with 20 bases remaining between them. The CDR3 has 15 residues. The CDR3 here is CASSTGQPGFGPQHF. The CDR3 DNA sequence: TGTGCCAGCAGCACCGGACAGCCTGGGTTTGGGCCCCAGCATTTT.

The chain uses TRBV9 and TRBJ1-2; TRBD1 matches at 8 bases. Germline-derived CDR1 and CDR2 are SGDLS and YYNGEE. J lost 7 bases, V lost 5 bases, and 10 bases had no gene match. This CDR3 spans 14 amino acids. This chain's CDR3 is CASRTGAQTSGYTF. DNA of the CDR3: TGTGCCAGCAGGACAGGGGCCCAAACCTCTGGCTACACCTTC.

V gene TRBV2 combines with J gene TRBJ1-2; D gene uncertain. The ends were cut back, 11 bases at V and 5 bases at J, with 21 bases in the middle. The CDR3 contains 14 residues. Germline assignment: CDR1 SNHLY and CDR2 FYNNEI. CDR3 loop: CASASGWEIYGYTF. The CDR3 bases are TGTGCCTCAGCTTCAGGCTGGGAGATATATGGCTACACCTTC.

The genes are TRBV6-2 or TRBV6-3 and TRBJ1-2; D is uncertain. The CDR3 covers 14 residues. V was cut by 2 bases and J by 3 bases, with 10 bases left in between. Looked up from germline, CDR1 is MNHEY and CDR2 is SVGEGT. This CDR3 is CASSYIGQDYGYTF. CDR3 bases: TGTGCCAGCAGTTACATTGGGCAGGACTATGGCTACACCTTC.

The chain employs TRBV6-2 or TRBV6-3 and TRBJ2-7; the match to TRBD1 covers 7 bases. CDR1 MNHEY and CDR2 SVGEGT come from the germline V gene. Unmatched junction bases numbered 11, after V lost 4 bases and J lost 2 bases. This CDR3 is 16 amino acids long. CDR3 DNA sequence: TGTGCCAGCAGTTTAACCCGACAGGGAATAACCTACGAGCAGTACGTC. It specifies CASSLTRQGITYEQYV.

This chain uses TRBV7-9 with TRBJ1-2; the D is unclear. CDR3 length: 12 residues. Per the germline V gene, CDR1 is SEHNR and CDR2 is FQNEAQ (reference sequence). The V gene lost 0 bases and the J gene lost 7 bases, with 6 bases spanning the gap. In DNA, the CDR3 is TGTGCCAGCAGCTTAGCGGAGGGTGGCTACACCTTC. Translating gives CASSLAEGGYTF.

This clone was detected a few times. This chain joins TRBV10-3 and TRBJ1-3; maybe TRBD1 (5 bases). The CDR3 spans 16 residues. Germline V gives CDR1 ENHRY, CDR2 SYGVKD. Trimming removed 5 bases from V and 0 bases from J, with 14 bases in between. This chain's CDR3 is CAISSTASFSGNTIYF. The CDR3 DNA sequence: TGTGCCATCAGTTCGACAGCATCCTTCTCTGGAAACACCATATATTTT.